Given below is one TCR beta chain in context. It was with random hexamers that roughly 0.5 to 1 ug RNA was reverse transcribed. Amplification of TCR beta CDR3 spanned 54 Vbeta and 13 Jbeta via immunoSEQ multiplex PCR. TCRdb used MiXCR to reprocess the immunoSEQ multiplex PCR reads, holding one entry per CDR3 protein. The sample yields 130,000 or so distinct CDR3 sequences, 75% to 90% seen once. The CDR3 sequence is 16 residues long. V was shortened by 0 bases and J by 0 bases, with 8 bases between the two germline ends. CDR1 is KGHDR and CDR2 is SFDVKD in the germline V gene. This specimen comes from a study of CD8 T cells in Susac syndrome.

The sequenced sample consisted of CD8+ T cells from PBMCs. The TCR was taken from a human donor with multiple sclerosis. The chain has TRBV24-1 and TRBJ2-1; D gene uncertain. CDR3 DNA sequence: TGTGCCACCAGTGATTTGCGGATGTCCTCCTACAATGAGCAGTTCTTC. Protein sequence: CATSDLRMSSYNEQFF.